What follows are 3 T cell receptor beta chains derived from one specimen sequenced in a study of blood T cell repertoires in COVID-19. Assay: immunoSEQ multiplex PCR; the TCRdb copy retains only in-frame clones and omits some. Of 45,000 to 65,000 clones in the sample, roughly 87% are singletons; the top ten hold about 9.4%. The sample was peripheral blood. These receptors were obtained from a human donor with acute or convalescent COVID-19. The donor label of this sample is uncertain.

V gene TRBV9 combines with J gene TRBJ1-3; no firm D call. This CDR3 spans 15 amino acids. V was clipped by 1 base and J by 0 bases, with 8 bases between them. The germline gives CDR1 SGDLS, CDR2 YYNGEE. This chain's CDR3 is CASSVQVSSGNTIYF. CDR3 sequence (DNA): TGTGCCAGCAGCGTACAGGTTAGCTCTGGAAACACCATATATTTT.

The chain joins TRBV7-8 to TRBJ1-4; tentatively, D is TRBD1 (5 bases). The CDR3 spans 15 residues. Trimming removed 4 bases at V and 5 bases at J, with 14 bases between. The germline gives CDR1 SGHVS, CDR2 FQNEAQ. CDR3 bases: TGTGCCAGCAGCTCGAGCCGGACACGAAATGAAAAACTGTTTTTT. It yields the protein CASSSSRTRNEKLFF.

The V and J genes are TRBV5-1 and TRBJ1-2; D is perhaps TRBD1 (6 bases). Germline CDR1 and CDR2: SGHRS and YFSETQ. The CDR3 totals 13 residues. V lost 2 bases to trimming and J lost 7 bases, with 12 bases between them. CDR3 in DNA: TGCGCCAGCAGCTTAGCAGGGGCGGCTGGCTACACCTTC. Its translation is CASSLAGAAGYTF. The complete variable domain, with remaining parts taken from reference TRBV5-1 and TRBJ1-2, reads KAGVTQTPRYLIKTRGQQVTLSCSPISGHRSVSWYQQTPGQGLQFLFEYFSETQRNKGNFPGRFSGRQFSNSRSEMNVSTLELGDSALYLCASSLAGAAGYTFGSGTRLTVV.